A single sample gave rise to the 22 T cell receptor beta chains below, sequenced in a study of T cell repertoires in cytomegalovirus infection. TCRdb reprocessed the reads via MiXCR and lists one record per CDR3 protein. The sample includes approximately 200,000 distinct CDR3 sequences, roughly 20% of them seen just once. The specimen was CD8+ T cells from PBMCs. Receptors were obtained from a human donor in good health (CMV status not recorded). Some clones in this sample may be carry-over from other donors' samples.

This clonotype has a handful of counts. The CDR3 protein is CASSERGTGANTEAFF. The CDR3 region has the DNA TGTGCCAGCAGTGAACGAGGGACAGGGGCGAACACTGAAGCTTTCTTT. The V and J genes are TRBV25-1 and TRBJ1-1; TRBD1 matches at 10 bases. With 2 bases clipped from V and 1 base from J, the junction kept 4 bases outside the gene matches. CDR1 and CDR2 (germline): MGHDK, SYGVNS. CDR3 length equals 16 residues.

This clonotype has ten or more counts. The V gene is TRBV7-6, the J gene TRBJ1-1; a possible D gene is TRBD1 (5 bases). This CDR3 has 13 amino acids. V was trimmed by 8 bases and J by 1 base, leaving 11 bases between them. Germline V gene data show CDR1 as SGHVS and CDR2 as FNYEAQ. Here the CDR3 reads CASAQGGNTEAFF. In nucleotides, the CDR3 is TGTGCCAGCGCCCAGGGCGGGAACACTGAAGCTTTCTTT.

A word on this clonotype: Just one base apart from a much larger clone, this may be a read error. The rearrangement uses TRBV7-2 and TRBJ2-1; no clear D. The CDR3 spans 16 residues. Germline V gene data show CDR1 as SGHTA and CDR2 as FQGNSA. Here the CDR3 DNA reads TGTGTCAGCAGCGCCCGGGCAGTCACTCTTTACAATGAGCAGTTCTTC. Translating it yields CVSSARAVTLYNEQFF.

The gene calls are TRBV4-1 and TRBJ1-4; D is ambiguous. CDR3 length: 16 amino acids. With 0 bases removed from V and 5 bases from J, the gap between germline ends came to 13 bases. Germline V gives CDR1 MGHRA, CDR2 YSYEKL. In DNA, the CDR3 is TGCGCCAGCAGCCAAGAAGTCGGTCGGATAAATGAAAAACTGTTTTTT. Residues: CASSQEVGRINEKLFF.

This chain links TRBV28 with TRBJ2-7; D gene unclear. The CDR3 loop spans 13 amino acids. Germline V CDR1 and CDR2: MDHEN, SYDVKM. Trimming removed 7 bases from V and 1 base from J, with 11 bases in between. The CDR3 bases are TGTGCCAGCACCTTGGACGGTTCCTACGAGCAGTACTTC. It is translated as CASTLDGSYEQYF.

This clonotype came up a few times. The V gene is TRBV12-3 or TRBV12-4, the J gene TRBJ2-3; D gene unclear. The CDR3 has 12 amino acids. Trimming pared 6 bases from V and 5 bases from J, leaving 9 bases between. The CDR3 sequence is CASSHVRDTQYF. The CDR3 DNA sequence: TGTGCCAGCAGCCATGTAAGAGATACGCAGTATTTT.

The gene calls are TRBV24-1 and TRBJ2-2, with D hard to call. The CDR3 runs 13 residues. Trimming took off 5 bases at V and 3 bases at J, with 6 bases between the two ends. Germline-derived CDR1 and CDR2 are KGHDR and SFDVKD. CDR3 region: CATSGDYTGELFF. The CDR3 region has the DNA TGTGCCACCAGTGGCGACTACACCGGGGAGCTGTTTTTT.

The genes are TRBV15 and TRBJ2-1; 8 bases line up with TRBD1. Germline loops: CDR1 LNHNV, CDR2 YYDKDF (reference sequence). The CDR3 contains 16 residues. After removal of 0 bases from V and 7 bases from J, the junction contained 8 bases not matched to a gene. The CDR3 region is CATSRDPQGALNEQFF. The CDR3, as DNA: TGTGCCACCAGCAGAGATCCGCAGGGGGCTCTGAATGAGCAGTTCTTC.

This clonotype has ten or more counts. V is TRBV7-2 and J is TRBJ2-3; D call uncertain. The V end was cut by 5 bases, the J end by 0 bases, with 21 bases between. The CDR3 spans 18 residues. Germline V lookup: CDR1 SGHTA, CDR2 FQGNSA. The CDR3 region is CASSPHLVLLSSTDTQYF. The CDR3 DNA reads TGTGCCAGCAGCCCCCATCTGGTTTTATTATCTAGCACAGATACGCAGTATTTT.

The chain carries TRBV28 and TRBJ2-1; unclear D gene. V lost 5 bases to trimming and J lost 8 bases, with 13 bases between them. This CDR3 is 13 amino acids long. The germline CDR1 and CDR2 sequences are MDHEN and SYDVKM. CDR3 region: CASSPPPFYEQFF. The DNA of the CDR3 is TGTGCCAGCAGTCCCCCCCCCTTCTATGAGCAGTTCTTC.

This chain links TRBV20-1 with TRBJ2-5; no clear D gene. V gave up 2 bases and J gave up 2 bases, with 9 bases separating them. Germline V gives CDR1 DFQATT, CDR2 SNEGSKA (reference sequence). The CDR3 sequence is 13 residues long. Written as DNA, the CDR3 is TGCAGTGCTAGAACGGCAGGACAAGAGACCCAGTACTTC. As protein: CSARTAGQETQYF.

The genes are TRBV28 and TRBJ1-1; tentatively, D is TRBD1 (5 bases). The V end was cut by 1 base, the J end by 0 bases, with 12 bases between. CDR1 and CDR2 (germline): MDHEN, SYDVKM. The CDR3 has 16 amino acids. The CDR3 loop reads CASSLSPGWMNTEAFF. The CDR3, as DNA: TGTGCCAGCAGTTTATCCCCAGGGTGGATGAACACTGAAGCTTTCTTT.

This chain joins TRBV9 and TRBJ2-1, with 8 positions matching TRBD1. Germline CDR1 is SGDLS and CDR2 is YYNGEE. V dropped 5 bases and J dropped 6; count of bases not matched to a gene: 10. The CDR3 has 15 amino acids. In DNA form, the CDR3 reads TGTGCCAGCAGGCCAACAGGGGGGACCCCCAATGAGCAGTTCTTC. Its protein product is CASRPTGGTPNEQFF.

The sample holds a few counts of this clonotype. The rearrangement links TRBV7-9 to TRBJ1-5; D unclear. The CDR3 contains 15 residues. Trimming left V 5 bases short and J 3 bases short, with 14 bases between. Germline CDR1 and CDR2: SEHNR and FQNEAQ (reference sequence). CDR3 coding DNA: TGTGCCAGCAGCAAGTCAGGTCTTTACAATCAGCCCCAGCATTTT. This translates into CASSKSGLYNQPQHF.

There are many counts of this clonotype. J is TRBJ1-1 and V is TRBV20-1, with 9 bases fitting TRBD1. The CDR3 sequence is 12 residues long. Germline-derived CDR1 and CDR2 are DFQATT and SNEGSKA (reference sequence). V gave up 3 bases and J gave up 11 bases; unmatched junction bases: 7. CDR3 coding DNA: TGCAGTGCTAGTACAGGGGGCGAGTTGGCTTTCTTT. Translated, it gives CSASTGGELAFF.

This clonotype has only a few counts. The V and J genes are TRBV12-3 or TRBV12-4 and TRBJ2-5; 7 nucleotides line up with TRBD1. Losses at the gene ends were 2 bases for V and 5 bases for J; bases not matched to a gene: 8. CDR3 length equals 15 residues. CDR3 region: CASSLPRTGLETQYF. The CDR3 DNA is TGTGCCAGCAGTTTACCTAGGACAGGTCTGGAGACCCAGTACTTC.

The sample holds many counts of this clonotype. V usage is TRBV12-3 or TRBV12-4 and J usage is TRBJ2-1; the D gene could be TRBD1 or TRBD2 (5 bases each). Deletions cut 2 bases from V and 9 bases from J, with 14 bases between. The CDR3 loop spans 14 amino acids. The CDR3 sequence is CASSLWEGDGEQFF. The CDR3 nucleotides read TGTGCCAGCAGTTTATGGGAAGGGGACGGTGAGCAGTTCTTC.

This rearrangement joins TRBV6-5 to TRBJ2-1; D assignment may be TRBD1 or TRBD2 (6 bases each). The V end was cut by 0 bases, the J end by 9 bases, with 27 bases between. The germline gives CDR1 MNHEY, CDR2 SVGAGI. This CDR3 contains 19 residues. In DNA form, the CDR3 reads TGTGCCAGCAGTTACTCGGTTGGGGGGACTCAGGGGCCGCTTGGTGAGCAGTTCTTC. Protein product: CASSYSVGGTQGPLGEQFF.

Concerning this clonotype itself: The junction shows a germline mismatch at one end, possibly a read error. J is TRBJ1-4 and V is TRBV7-2; D gene uncertain. Germline CDR1 is SGHTA and CDR2 is FQGNSA. The CDR3 totals 13 residues. The CDR3 DNA sequence: TGTGCCAGCAGCTTACTACAGAATGAAAAACTGTCTTTT. It specifies CASSLLQNEKLSF.

V is TRBV12-3 or TRBV12-4 and J is TRBJ2-7, with TRBD2 matching 11 bases. V dropped 5 bases and J dropped 7; count of bases not matched to a gene: 10. The CDR3 is 15 residues long. CDR3 nucleotides: TGTGCCAGCAGTATAAGACTAGCGGGGCCCTTGGAGCAGTACTTC. Translating it yields CASSIRLAGPLEQYF.

This chain connects TRBV2 to TRBJ1-1; D call uncertain. Trimming stripped 1 base from V and 0 bases from J, with 9 bases between. The CDR3 is 15 amino acids. Per germline, CDR1 SNHLY and CDR2 FYNNEI. CDR3 DNA: TGTGCCAGCAGTGAAGAGCCCATCCTGAACACTGAAGCTTTCTTT. It codes for CASSEEPILNTEAFF.

This clonotype was observed a handful of times. The V and J genes are TRBV12-3 or TRBV12-4 and TRBJ2-3; TRBD2 aligns across 8 bases. Trimming cost V 1 base and J 4 bases; bases outside gene matches: 4. The CDR3 contains 15 residues. CDR3 sequence: CASSLGRGAPDTQYF. Written as DNA, the CDR3 is TGTGCCAGCAGTTTAGGGCGGGGGGCACCAGATACGCAGTATTTT.